What follows describes a single T cell receptor beta chain. Only in-frame clones appear in the TCRdb table, and some are missing; sequencing was by immunoSEQ multiplex PCR. The top ten clones hold roughly 10% of a sample with 55,000 to 60,000 clones, approximately 90% of them seen once. The CDR3 is made up of 16 amino acids. V trimming: 3 bases; J trimming: 5 bases; junction bases outside the gene matches: 7. Germline loops: CDR1 MGHDK, CDR2 SYGVNS. The data were taken from a study of PD-1 blockade in classical Hodgkin lymphoma. Relapses following autologous stem cell transplantation were seen in all patients, with brentuximab vedotin exposure varying.

This receptor was taken from a human donor with classical Hodgkin lymphoma. The chain employs TRBV25-1 and TRBJ2-2; TRBD2 matches 9 bases. The sequencing used peripheral blood mononuclear cells (PBMCs), collected before the second cycle of nivolumab. CDR3 bases: TGTGCCAGCAGTGAGGGAGCGGGAGGAAGAACCGGGGAGCTGTTTTTT. It is translated as CASSEGAGGRTGELFF.